These 29 T cell receptor beta chains were sequenced from one sample in a study of blood T cells in healthy people across ages. A second PCR, run for about 7 to 11 cycles, used a sample-barcoded 5' primer plus a J-beta primer mix. A single record per CDR3 protein comes from TCRdb applying MiXCR to the 5' RACE reads. The table includes 900,000 to 950,000 distinct CDR3 sequences, roughly 28% detected once. The sample was also reused in another study, on T cells of mothers and their children.

The source material was blood. The receptors stem from a woman aged 40 to 49 in good health.

This clonotype occurred a few times. Written as DNA, the CDR3 is TGTGCCAGCAGCCGGGGGTTTGGGTCCTACAATGAGCAGTTCTTC. Translated, it gives CASSRGFGSYNEQFF. The chain links TRBV7-2 to TRBJ2-1, with D possibly being TRBD2 (6 bases). Trimming took off 5 bases at V and 1 base at J, with 12 bases between the two ends. The CDR3 totals 15 residues. Germline-derived CDR1 and CDR2 are SGHTA and FQGNSA.

The chain carries TRBV20-1 and TRBJ1-2; tentative D call: TRBD1 (5 bases). The CDR3 spans 12 residues. Germline CDR1 reads DFQATT; CDR2 reads SNEGSKA (reference sequence). Trimming shortened V by 4 bases and J by 7 bases, and 13 bases separated the two germline ends. CDR3 sequence reads: CSATRSRVGYTF. The CDR3 coding sequence is TGCAGTGCTACCAGGTCCAGGGTTGGCTACACCTTC.

This clonotype was picked up many times. The J gene is TRBJ2-1, the V gene TRBV13; TRBD1 agrees at 7 bases. V shed 4 bases, J shed 1 base, and the junction held 7 bases outside the gene matches. Germline CDR1 and CDR2: PRHDT and FYEKMQ (reference sequence). This CDR3 contains 16 residues. For the CDR3, the DNA is TGTGCCAGCAGCTCTACAGGGGTCATATCCTACAATGAGCAGTTCTTC. Its translation: CASSSTGVISYNEQFF.

On this clonotype itself: One end of the junction varies from germline; a read error may be responsible. V and J are TRBV14 and TRBJ2-6; D perhaps matches TRBD1 (5 bases). The CDR3 has 14 residues. Germline V gene sequence: CDR1 SGHDN, CDR2 FVKESK. CDR3 nucleotides: TGTGCCAGCACCCGGAGCTCTGGGGCCAACGTCCGGACTTTC. Encoded protein: CASTRSSGANVRTF.

This clonotype was seen a handful of times. The chain couples TRBV5-1 to TRBJ1-1; no firm D call. The CDR3 runs 14 residues. V was shortened by 5 bases and J by 1 base, with 12 bases between the two germline ends. Germline-derived CDR1 and CDR2 are SGHRS and YFSETQ. The DNA of the CDR3 is TGCGCCAGCAGGGAGGGCGGTACGAACACTGAAGCTTTCTTT. Its protein product is CASREGGTNTEAFF.

The V call is TRBV12-3 or TRBV12-4, the J call TRBJ2-2; D unclear. V lost 6 bases to trimming and J lost 4 bases, with 15 bases between them. The length of the CDR3 is 15 residues. The CDR3 spells CASSRSAPATGELFF. The CDR3 nucleotides are TGTGCCAGCAGCCGAAGTGCCCCGGCCACCGGGGAGCTGTTTTTT.

The chain links TRBV28 to TRBJ2-1, with D possibly TRBD1 on 5 matching bases. This CDR3 region has 14 residues. Germline-derived CDR1 and CDR2 are MDHEN and SYDVKM. The ends were cut back, 4 bases at V and 8 bases at J, with 15 bases in the middle. CDR3 loop: CASSSAWGLDEQFF. DNA of the CDR3: TGTGCCAGCAGTTCCGCGTGGGGCCTGGATGAGCAGTTCTTC.

This clonotype was picked up many times. V usage is TRBV9 and J usage is TRBJ2-7; 9 bases are a match to TRBD2. The germline CDR1 and CDR2 sequences are SGDLS and YYNGEE. J gave up 6 bases and V 4 bases, and 11 bases lay outside the gene matches. The CDR3 totals 15 residues. In nucleotides, the CDR3 is TGTGCCAGCAGCCCCCTTCTTAGCGGGGGTTTCGAGCAGTACTTC. Protein: CASSPLLSGGFEQYF. The complete variable domain, with remaining parts taken from reference TRBV9 and TRBJ2-7, reads DSGVTQTPKHLITATGQRVTLRCSPRSGDLSVYWYQQSLDQGLQFLIQYYNGEERAKGNILERFSAQQFPDLHSELNLSSLELGDSALYFCASSPLLSGGFEQYFGPGTRLTVT.

Concerning this clonotype itself: A much larger clone sits a single nucleotide away, making a read error possible. The chain has TRBV7-2 and TRBJ2-4; D not certain. The better agreement between TRBJ2-7 and the DNA end casts doubt on the J call. Germline V gene data show CDR1 as SGHTA and CDR2 as FQGNSA. The CDR3 is 13 amino acids. CDR3 DNA sequence: TGTGTCAGCAGCCCACTGCAGTCCTACGAGCAGTACTTC. Translation: CVSSPLQSYEQYF.

This clonotype has just a few counts. The chain has TRBV7-9 and TRBJ1-2; possible D gene TRBD1, 5 bases. The V end lost 3 bases, the J end lost 4 bases, and 12 bases lay between the germline ends. Germline values: CDR1 SEHNR, CDR2 FQNEAQ (reference sequence). The length of the CDR3 is 14 residues. CDR3 amino acids: CASSFGAPGYGYTF. For the CDR3, the DNA is TGTGCCAGCAGCTTCGGGGCCCCCGGCTATGGCTACACCTTC.

The chain is built from TRBV29-1 and TRBJ2-2; D might be TRBD1 (5 bases). The CDR3 extends over 14 amino acids. Germline loops: CDR1 SQVTM, CDR2 ANQGSEA. Between the trimmed V and J ends, which lost 6 bases and 5 bases, there was a span of 16 bases. CDR3 protein: CSVSPGQVTGELFF. The CDR3 coding sequence is TGCAGCGTGTCGCCAGGGCAGGTGACCGGGGAGCTGTTTTTT.

This clonotype was observed a handful of times. The chain employs TRBV20-1 and TRBJ1-2, with D possibly matching TRBD1 (5 bases). Looked up from germline, CDR1 is DFQATT and CDR2 is SNEGSKA (reference sequence). The CDR3 is 14 residues long. Trimming removed 0 bases at V and 8 bases at J, with 16 bases between. In DNA form, the CDR3 reads TGCAGTGCTAGAGACCCCTCCGGGGGAAGCGGCTACACCTTC. Amino acids: CSARDPSGGSGYTF.

Worth noting for this clonotype: A single base separates this from a much larger clone, so it may be a read error. This rearrangement joins TRBV7-2 to TRBJ1-2, with D unresolved. The CDR3 spans 14 residues. V gave up 5 bases and J gave up 4 bases, with 14 bases separating them. Germline V CDR1 and CDR2: SGHTA, FQGNSA. The CDR3 DNA reads as TGTGCCAGCAGCCTAGAGACATCTAGCTATGGCTACACCTTC. Amino acids: CASSLETSSYGYTF.

This clonotype was recorded many times. At one boundary the junction diverges from the germline segment, which might be a read error. The V and J genes are TRBV5-1 and TRBJ2-3; D is possibly TRBD2 (6 bases). The CDR3 has 15 amino acids. CDR1 SGHRS and CDR2 YFSETQ come from the germline V gene. The CDR3 region is CASSPTGTSTDTQYF. The CDR3 DNA sequence: TGTGCCAGCAGCCCTACCGGGACTAGCACAGATACGCAGTATTTT. The complete variable domain, with remaining parts taken from reference TRBV5-1 and TRBJ2-3, reads KAGVTQTPRYLIKTRGQQVTLSCSPISGHRSVSWYQQTPGQGLQFLFEYFSETQRNKGNFPGRFSGRQFSNSRSEMNVSTLELGDSALYLCASSPTGTSTDTQYFGPGTRLTVL.

This clonotype was recorded many times. J is TRBJ1-1 and V is TRBV7-9; 7 bases are shared with TRBD1. V trimming: 5 bases; J trimming: 3 bases; junction bases outside the gene matches: 12. The CDR3 runs 16 residues. In germline, CDR1 is SEHNR, CDR2 FQNEAQ (reference sequence). The CDR3 DNA follows: TGTGCCAGCAGCCCGTACAGGGGTAAGGGGGACACTGAAGCTTTCTTT. Encoded protein: CASSPYRGKGDTEAFF.

Notes on this clonotype: This may be a read error: a much more frequent sequence differs by one nucleotide. This chain connects TRBV12-3 or TRBV12-4 to TRBJ1-5, with TRBD1 matching over 7 bases. This CDR3 contains 14 residues. CDR3 amino acids: CANSLDRANQPQHF. The CDR3 nucleotides are TGTGCCAACAGTCTTGACAGGGCTAATCAGCCCCAGCATTTT.

This chain joins TRBV19 and TRBJ2-1, with D perhaps assigned TRBD1 or TRBD2 (7 bases each). CDR3 length equals 13 residues. V was pared by 9 bases and J by 8 bases, with 17 bases between. Germline CDR1 reads LNHDA; CDR2 reads SQIVND (reference sequence). The CDR3 loop reads CASKRQGGYEQFF. The DNA of the CDR3 is TGTGCCAGCAAGCGACAGGGAGGGTATGAGCAGTTCTTC. The full variable domain, its missing parts supplied by reference TRBV19 and TRBJ2-1, is DGGITQSPKYLFRKEGQNVTLSCEQNLNHDAMYWYRQDPGQGLRLIYYSQIVNDFQKGDIAEGYSVSREKKESFPLTVTSAQKNPTAFYLCASKRQGGYEQFFGPGTRLTVL.

This clonotype was recorded many times. J is TRBJ1-6 and V is TRBV7-9; D remains unclear. Germline CDR1 SEHNR, CDR2 FQNEAQ (reference sequence). The CDR3 covers 13 residues. V was trimmed by 3 bases and J by 7 bases, leaving 7 bases between them. CDR3 DNA sequence: TGTGCCAGCAGCTTCGACGGAAATTCACCCCTCCACTTT. The encoded protein is CASSFDGNSPLHF.

This clonotype has at least ten counts. The chain joins TRBV5-1 to TRBJ2-1; 10 bases are a match to TRBD2. The CDR3 is 15 residues long. Germline values: CDR1 SGHRS, CDR2 YFSETQ. Germline trimming cut 1 base from V and 9 bases from J; bases unmatched to any gene: 7. The CDR3 here is CASSLMLAGASEQFF. Here the CDR3 DNA reads TGCGCCAGCAGCTTGATGCTAGCGGGGGCCAGTGAGCAGTTCTTC. Filled out from reference TRBV5-1 and TRBJ2-1, the complete variable domain reads KAGVTQTPRYLIKTRGQQVTLSCSPISGHRSVSWYQQTPGQGLQFLFEYFSETQRNKGNFPGRFSGRQFSNSRSEMNVSTLELGDSALYLCASSLMLAGASEQFFGPGTRLTVL.

This chain connects TRBV7-8 to TRBJ2-7; maybe TRBD1 (5 bases). CDR3 length equals 15 residues. V was clipped by 4 bases and J by 0 bases, with 13 bases between them. CDR1 is SGHVS and CDR2 is FQNEAQ in the germline V gene. The CDR3 is CASSSRTSFSYEQYF. CDR3 DNA sequence: TGTGCCAGCAGCTCTCGGACATCATTCTCCTACGAGCAGTACTTC.

This clonotype was seen many times. The gene calls are TRBV29-1 and TRBJ1-2; D is perhaps TRBD1 (6 bases). From germline, CDR1 is SQVTM and CDR2 ANQGSEA. Trimming removed 6 bases from V and 7 bases from J, with 18 bases in between. The length of the CDR3 is 13 residues. The CDR3, as DNA: TGCAGCGTGGGGGGGCAGGGTCGAGTTGGCTACACCTTC. Translation: CSVGGQGRVGYTF.

This clonotype was recorded at least ten times. The CDR3 coding sequence is TGCAGCGTTGACCCAGGGAACCACGAGCAGTACTTC. It translates to CSVDPGNHEQYF. V usage is TRBV29-1 and J usage is TRBJ2-7; perhaps TRBD1 as D (5 bases). Germline CDR1 and CDR2: SQVTM and ANQGSEA. Trimming removed 3 bases at V and 5 bases at J, with 11 bases between. The CDR3 has 12 residues.

DNA of the CDR3: TGTGCCAGCAGCGTAGCTTCGGTCGGGGAGCAGTACTTC. Its protein product is CASSVASVGEQYF. The rearrangement links TRBV9 to TRBJ2-5; D is possibly TRBD2 (5 bases). Trimming shortened V by 0 bases and J by 11 bases, and 14 bases separated the two germline ends. CDR3 length equals 13 residues. Germline-derived CDR1 and CDR2 are SGDLS and YYNGEE.

The chain couples TRBV7-9 to TRBJ2-5; 9 nucleotides agree with TRBD2. Looked up from germline, CDR1 is SEHNR and CDR2 is FQNEAQ (reference sequence). Germline trimming cut 4 bases from V and 5 bases from J; bases unmatched to any gene: 11. The CDR3 is 16 amino acids. The CDR3 DNA reads TGTGCCAGCAGCTCCCACGGACTAGCGATGCGGGAGACCCAGTACTTC. Translation gives CASSSHGLAMRETQYF.

CDR3 DNA: TGTGCCAGCAGCGACGGATTTTCGTCACCCCTCCACTTT. It encodes CASSDGFSSPLHF. The chain links TRBV9 to TRBJ1-6, with D unclear. The CDR3 is 13 residues long. V lost 3 bases and J lost 10, with 11 bases in between. The germline V gene has CDR1 SGDLS and CDR2 YYNGEE. Using reference TRBV9 and TRBJ1-6 for the parts outside the CDR3, the full variable domain is DSGVTQTPKHLITATGQRVTLRCSPRSGDLSVYWYQQSLDQGLQFLIQYYNGEERAKGNILERFSAQQFPDLHSELNLSSLELGDSALYFCASSDGFSSPLHFGNGTRLTVT.

This clonotype appeared a few times. Germline is not matched at one junction end, which may reflect a read error. V is TRBV5-1 and J is TRBJ2-3; weak D call: TRBD2 (5 bases). CDR1 and CDR2 (germline): SGHRS, YFSETQ. This CDR3 is 14 amino acids long. The CDR3: CASSQERGTDTQYF. CDR3 in DNA: TGTGCCAGCAGTCAGGAGAGGGGCACAGATACGCAGTATTTT.

This chain joins TRBV28 and TRBJ1-1, with D perhaps matching TRBD1 (5 bases). Germline V lookup: CDR1 MDHEN, CDR2 SYDVKM. The CDR3 spans 10 residues. For the CDR3, the DNA is TGTGTCACAGGGAACACTGAAGCTTTCTTT. The encoded protein is CVTGNTEAFF.

V and J are TRBV7-8 and TRBJ2-1; D unclear. V was shortened by 1 base and J by 1 base, with 8 bases between the two germline ends. CDR1 and CDR2 from the germline V gene are SGHVS and FQNEAQ. The CDR3 totals 15 residues. The CDR3: CASSLEYGSYNEQFF. The CDR3 DNA sequence: TGTGCCAGCAGCTTAGAGTACGGATCCTACAATGAGCAGTTCTTC.

The V gene is TRBV7-3, the J gene TRBJ2-1, with 10 nucleotides matching TRBD1. The CDR3 has 15 residues. Germline V lookup: CDR1 SGHTA, CDR2 FQGTGA. The J segment lost 5 bases and the V segment lost 5 bases, leaving 6 bases of the junction unmatched. CDR3 DNA sequence: TGTGCCAGCAGCGCCCGGGACAGGGGTAACAATGAGCAGTTCTTC. Protein product: CASSARDRGNNEQFF.